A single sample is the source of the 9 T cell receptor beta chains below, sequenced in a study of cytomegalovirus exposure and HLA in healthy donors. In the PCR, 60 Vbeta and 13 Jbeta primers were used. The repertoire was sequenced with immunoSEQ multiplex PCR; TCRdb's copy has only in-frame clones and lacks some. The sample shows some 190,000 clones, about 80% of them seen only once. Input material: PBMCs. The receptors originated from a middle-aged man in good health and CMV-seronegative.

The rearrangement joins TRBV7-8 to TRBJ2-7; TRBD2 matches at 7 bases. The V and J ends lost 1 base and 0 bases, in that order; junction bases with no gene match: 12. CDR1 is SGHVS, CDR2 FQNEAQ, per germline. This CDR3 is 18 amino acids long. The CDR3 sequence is CASSLEGFGTMSSYEQYF. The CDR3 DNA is TGTGCCAGCAGCTTAGAGGGGTTCGGGACTATGAGCTCCTACGAGCAGTACTTC.

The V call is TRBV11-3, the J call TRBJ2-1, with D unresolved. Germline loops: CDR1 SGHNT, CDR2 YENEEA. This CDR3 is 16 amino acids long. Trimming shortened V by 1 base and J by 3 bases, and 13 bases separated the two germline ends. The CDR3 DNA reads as TGTGCCAGCAGCTTAGGGGCCTCTGAAGGCTACAATGAGCAGTTCTTC. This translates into CASSLGASEGYNEQFF.

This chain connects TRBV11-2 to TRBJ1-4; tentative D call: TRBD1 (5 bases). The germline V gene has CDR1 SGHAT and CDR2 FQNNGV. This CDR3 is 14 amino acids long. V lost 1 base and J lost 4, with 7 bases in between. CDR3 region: CASSLGRGNEKLFF. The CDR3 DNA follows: TGTGCCAGCAGCTTAGGGAGGGGTAATGAAAAACTGTTTTTT.

The DNA of the CDR3 is TGTGCCAGCAGATTGAAAGGGCAGGGCCCTGGCTACACCTTC. This encodes CASRLKGQGPGYTF. The chain joins TRBV6-5 to TRBJ1-2; TRBD1 is a possible D gene (5 bases). This CDR3 region has 14 residues. V lost 6 bases and J 7 bases, leaving 18 bases between the germline ends. Germline-derived CDR1 and CDR2 are MNHEY and SVGAGI.

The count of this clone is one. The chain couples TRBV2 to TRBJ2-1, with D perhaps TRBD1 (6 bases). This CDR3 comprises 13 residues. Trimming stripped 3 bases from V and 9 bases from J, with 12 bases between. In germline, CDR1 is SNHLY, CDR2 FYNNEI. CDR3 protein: CASSDHRDTEQFF. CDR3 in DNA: TGTGCCAGCAGTGACCACCGGGACACTGAGCAGTTCTTC.

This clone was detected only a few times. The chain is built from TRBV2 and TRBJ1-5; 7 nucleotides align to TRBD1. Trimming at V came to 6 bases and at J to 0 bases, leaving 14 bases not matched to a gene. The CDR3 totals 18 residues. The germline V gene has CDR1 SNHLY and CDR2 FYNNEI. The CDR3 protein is CASSDPGTADGSNQPQHF. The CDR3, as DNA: TGTGCCAGCAGCGATCCCGGGACAGCGGACGGTAGCAATCAGCCCCAGCATTTT. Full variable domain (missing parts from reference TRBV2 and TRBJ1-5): EPEVTQTPSHQVTQMGQEVILRCVPISNHLYFYWYRQILGQKVEFLVSFYNNEISEKSEIFDDQFSVERPDGSNFTLKIRSTKLEDSAMYFCASSDPGTADGSNQPQHFGDGTRLSIL.

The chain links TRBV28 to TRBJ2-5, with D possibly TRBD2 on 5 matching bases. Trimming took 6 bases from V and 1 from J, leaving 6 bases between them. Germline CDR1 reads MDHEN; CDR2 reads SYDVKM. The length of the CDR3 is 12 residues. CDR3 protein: CASRAAQETQYF. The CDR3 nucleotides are TGTGCCAGCAGAGCGGCCCAAGAGACCCAGTACTTC.

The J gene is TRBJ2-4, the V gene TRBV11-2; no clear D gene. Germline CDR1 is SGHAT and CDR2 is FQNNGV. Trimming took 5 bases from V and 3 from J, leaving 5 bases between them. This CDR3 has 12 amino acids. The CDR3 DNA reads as TGTGCCAGCAGCCAGAACAAAAACATTCAGTACTTC. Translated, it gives CASSQNKNIQYF.

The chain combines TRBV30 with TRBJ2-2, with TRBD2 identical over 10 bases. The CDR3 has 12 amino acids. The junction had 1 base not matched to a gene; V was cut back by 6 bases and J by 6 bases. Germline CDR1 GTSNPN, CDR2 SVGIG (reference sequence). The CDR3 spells CACSGGAGELFF. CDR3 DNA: TGTGCCTGCAGCGGGGGGGCCGGGGAGCTGTTTTTT.